The present TCR beta chain was sequenced within a study of neurological immune-mediated disorders. Study outcomes and limitations: Among 34 multiple sclerosis patients, 18 had repertoires that phylogenetic grouping placed in one related-CDR3 cluster, a possible signature. With the multiple sclerosis repertoire cluster, none of the clinical or MRI features showed an association.

The cDNA was generated through 5'RACE incorporating 10-nucleotide random UMIs. TCRdb passed the 5' RACE reads through MiXCR, listing each CDR3 protein once. Found here are 80,000 to 100,000 distinct CDR3 sequences, 5.5% to 6.5% of them singletons; the top ten hold 7.9%. The CDR3 has 11 residues. The germline V gene has CDR1 DFQATT and CDR2 SNEGSKA (reference sequence). Between the trimmed V and J ends, which lost 6 bases and 6 bases, there was a span of 10 bases. In its sample, this clonotype was seen many times. Its antigen is as yet unknown. As to time point: longitudinal time-point 2. This clonotype was sampled from a woman aged 60 to 75 with multiple sclerosis. The chain links TRBV20-1 to TRBJ2-3; D is ambiguous. Sequencing input: PBMCs. CDR3 residues: CSALSADTQYF. The CDR3 nucleotides read TGCAGTGCACTTTCTGCGGATACGCAGTATTTT.